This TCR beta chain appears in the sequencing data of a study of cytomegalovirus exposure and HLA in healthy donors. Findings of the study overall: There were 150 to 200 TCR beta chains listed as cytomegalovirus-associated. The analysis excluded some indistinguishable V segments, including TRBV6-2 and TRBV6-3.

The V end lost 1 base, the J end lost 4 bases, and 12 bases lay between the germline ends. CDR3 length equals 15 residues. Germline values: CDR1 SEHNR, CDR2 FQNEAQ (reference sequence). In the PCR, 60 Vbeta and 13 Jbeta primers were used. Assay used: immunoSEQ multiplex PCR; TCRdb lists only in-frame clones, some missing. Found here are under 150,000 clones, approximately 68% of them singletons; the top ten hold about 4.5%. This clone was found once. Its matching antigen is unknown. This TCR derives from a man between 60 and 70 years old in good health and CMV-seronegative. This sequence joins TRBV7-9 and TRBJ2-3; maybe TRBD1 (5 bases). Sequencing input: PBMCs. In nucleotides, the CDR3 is TGTGCCAGCAGCTTAGGTCCAGGGCCTTCAGATACGCAGTATTTT. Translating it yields CASSLGPGPSDTQYF. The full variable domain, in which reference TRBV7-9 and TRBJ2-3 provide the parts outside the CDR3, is DTGVSQNPRHKITKRGQNVTFRCDPISEHNRLYWYRQTLGQGPEFLTYFQNEAQLEKSRLLSDRFSAERPKGSFSTLEIQRTEQGDSAMYLCASSLGPGPSDTQYFGPGTRLTVL.